Detailed here is one T cell receptor (beta chain). The sample is drawn from a study of blood T cells in healthy people across ages. The authors drew around 11 milliliters of peripheral blood from each donor. At least 6 million PBMCs were isolated per sample. Total RNA extracted from each sample amounted to at least 5 micrograms. The length of the CDR3 is 15 residues. With V trimmed by 4 bases and J by 5 bases, 6 bases remained unmatched. CDR1 is SGDLS and CDR2 is YYNGEE in the germline V gene. A second PCR, run for about 6 to 11 cycles, used a sample-barcoded 5' primer plus a J-beta primer mix. Paired-end reads containing CDR3 totaled no fewer than 3 million for each sample. MiXCR, applied by TCRdb to the 5' RACE reads, yields one record per CDR3 protein. The profile covers about a million distinct CDR3 sequences, with roughly 50% appearing a single time and around a fifth taken by the ten largest.

V gene TRBV9 combines with J gene TRBJ2-5; 12 bases are a match to TRBD2. The sequence came from a woman aged 55-69 years in good health. Sequencing used blood. CDR3 DNA sequence: TGTGCCAGCAGCCCCAGCCTAGCGGGAGGGGAGACCCAGTACTTC. Translated, it gives CASSPSLAGGETQYF.